These 8 T cell receptor beta chains were all obtained from the same sample, sequenced in a study of T cell responses to AZD1222 COVID-19 vaccine. TCRdb's copy holds only in-frame clones and misses some; the assay was immunoSEQ multiplex PCR. In the table there are about 120,000 clones, more than 80% of which are singletons. The sequences come from peripheral blood, collected on day 0 of AZD1222 vaccination. These receptors came from an adult in good health.

The chain couples TRBV7-9 to TRBJ2-1; 7 positions match TRBD2. The CDR3 totals 16 residues. Per germline, CDR1 SEHNR and CDR2 FQNEAQ (reference sequence). V shed 2 bases, J shed 1 base, and the junction held 5 bases outside the gene matches. CDR3 nucleotides: TGTGCCAGCAGCTTATGGCTAGCGGCGTCCTACAATGAGCAGTTCTTC. Translating gives CASSLWLAASYNEQFF.

V gene TRBV7-2 combines with J gene TRBJ2-2; a weak D match, TRBD1 (6 bases). V was pared by 6 bases and J by 0 bases, with 14 bases between. From germline, CDR1 is SGHTA and CDR2 FQGNSA. CDR3 size: 16 residues. CDR3 in amino acids: CASSSPGHSNTGELFF. CDR3 bases: TGTGCCAGCAGTTCCCCGGGACACTCGAACACCGGGGAGCTGTTTTTT.

Comment on this clone: At one end, the junction sequence differs from germline, possibly due to a read error. V gene TRBV3-1 (or the pseudogene TRBV3-2) combines with J gene TRBJ2-7, with D possibly called TRBD1 or TRBD2 (5 bases each). The CDR3 is 13 amino acids. CDR1 is LGHDT, CDR2 YNNKEL, per germline (reference sequence). The CDR3 coding sequence is TGTGCCAGCAGCCAAGATCAGGGCGGGTCCGCCGACTTC. Protein product: CASSQDQGGSADF.

V is TRBV24-1 and J is TRBJ2-3; 7 positions agree with TRBD1. Per germline, CDR1 KGHDR and CDR2 SFDVKD. The V gene end was trimmed by 3 bases and the J gene end by 3 bases; junction bases not matched to a gene: 5. The CDR3 has 15 amino acids. This chain's CDR3 is CATSDPPRGTDTQYF. The CDR3 nucleotides read TGTGCCACCAGTGATCCCCCCAGGGGGACAGATACGCAGTATTTT.

The chain joins TRBV6-5 to TRBJ1-1; 7 bases align to TRBD1. V was clipped by 0 bases and J by 8 bases; unmatched bases: 3. This CDR3 is built from 13 residues. CDR1 and CDR2 from the germline V gene are MNHEY and SVGAGI. The DNA of the CDR3 is TGTGCCAGCAGTTACTCGAAACAGGGGGAAGCTTTCTTT. Its translation: CASSYSKQGEAFF.

This chain connects TRBV28 to TRBJ2-7; possibly TRBD1 or TRBD2 for D (5 bases each). CDR1 MDHEN and CDR2 SYDVKM come from the germline V gene. The germline V and J ends were trimmed by 2 bases and 0 bases, with 14 bases remaining between them. The CDR3 extends over 16 amino acids. CDR3 in amino acids: CASSLRMGTYSYEQYF. The CDR3 DNA reads TGTGCCAGCAGTTTAAGGATGGGGACCTACTCCTACGAGCAGTACTTC.

The chain carries TRBV6-5 and TRBJ2-5, with D unresolved. Germline V gene lookup returns CDR1 MNHEY and CDR2 SVGAGI. This CDR3 is built from 12 residues. The CDR3 sequence is CPAGIIWRTQYF. CDR3 nucleotides: TGTCCGGCTGGTATTATTTGGCGGACCCAGTACTTC.

The V and J genes are TRBV19 and TRBJ2-7, with D possibly being TRBD2 (6 bases). The germline V gene encodes CDR1 LNHDA and CDR2 SQIVND (reference sequence). V was cut by 1 base and J by 4 bases, with 11 bases left in between. This CDR3 region has 14 residues. CDR3 protein: CASSIAPGGYEQYF. The CDR3 nucleotides read TGTGCCAGTAGTATAGCGCCTGGGGGGTACGAGCAGTACTTC.